These 27 T cell receptor beta chains were all obtained from the same sample, sequenced in a study of cytomegalovirus exposure and HLA in healthy donors. Amplification used 60 Vbeta primers and 13 Jbeta primers. Profiling relied on immunoSEQ multiplex PCR, and the TCRdb table lists in-frame clones only, not all of them. In the table there are almost 70,000 clones, approximately 70% of which are singletons. The sample comprised PBMCs. Receptors were obtained from a male donor in good health and CMV-seropositive.

The genes are TRBV6-5 and TRBJ2-7; 7 nucleotides agree with TRBD1. Germline V gene sequence: CDR1 MNHEY, CDR2 SVGAGI. V trimming: 6 bases; J trimming: 5 bases; junction bases outside the gene matches: 4. The CDR3 totals 12 residues. In DNA, the CDR3 is TGTGCCAGCAGGACAGGGCCCAACGAGCAGTACTTC. Its translation is CASRTGPNEQYF.

The sample holds one count of this clone. V gene TRBV2 combines with J gene TRBJ2-2, with 14 bases identical to TRBD2. J was trimmed by 0 bases and V by 9 bases; bases with no gene match: 12. Germline V CDR1 and CDR2: SNHLY, FYNNEI. The CDR3 loop spans 19 amino acids. This chain's CDR3 is CASWTSGGYTLPNTGELFF. CDR3 DNA: TGTGCCAGTTGGACTAGCGGGGGGTATACGCTACCGAACACCGGGGAGCTGTTTTTT.

This clone was seen only a few times. CDR3 sequence (DNA): TGTGCCATCAGTGAGGGGGGGGCCTTTGAGCAGTACTTC. Protein sequence: CAISEGGAFEQYF. V usage is TRBV10-3 and J usage is TRBJ2-7; maybe TRBD2 (7 bases). V lost 2 bases to trimming and J lost 7 bases, with 12 bases between them. The V gene's germline CDR1 is ENHRY and CDR2 SYGVKD. The CDR3 runs 13 residues.

The gene calls are TRBV18 and TRBJ2-3; 10 bases agree with TRBD2. CDR1 is KGHSH and CDR2 is LQKENI in the germline V gene. V was pared by 4 bases and J by 2 bases, with 6 bases of the junction left unmatched. CDR3 size: 16 residues. The CDR3 DNA sequence: TGTGCCAGCTCACAACTAGCGGGGACTATCACAGATACGCAGTATTTT. Protein: CASSQLAGTITDTQYF.

The chain joins TRBV30 to TRBJ2-5; 7 bases are a match to TRBD2. V dropped 4 bases and J dropped 0; count of bases not matched to a gene: 2. This CDR3 contains 13 residues. The germline V gene encodes CDR1 GTSNPN and CDR2 SVGIG (reference sequence). For the CDR3, the DNA is TGTGCCTGGACAGCGGGGCACCAAGAGACCCAGTACTTC. Amino acid sequence: CAWTAGHQETQYF.

Remarks on this clone: Its ends do not fully match the called genes, so a read error is possible. The rearrangement links TRBV7-9 to TRBJ1-2; D is unclear. The CDR3 totals 12 residues. Germline assignment: CDR1 SEHNR and CDR2 FQNEAQ (reference sequence). DNA of the CDR3: TGTTCCAGCAGCCCCTTCGGAGGCGGCTACACCTTC. This gives the protein CSSSPFGGGYTF.

The chain joins TRBV7-9 to TRBJ1-2; 8 positions match TRBD1. CDR3 length: 12 amino acids. CDR1 SEHNR and CDR2 FQNEAQ come from the germline V gene (reference sequence). After removal of 5 bases from V and 6 bases from J, the junction contained 2 bases not matched to a gene. This CDR3 reads CASSQGANGYTF. In DNA, the CDR3 is TGTGCCAGCAGCCAGGGGGCTAATGGCTACACCTTC.

The rearrangement uses TRBV7-2 and TRBJ2-1, with TRBD1 as a possible D gene (5 bases). CDR1 is SGHTA and CDR2 is FQGNSA in the germline V gene. Trimming removed 1 base from V and 12 bases from J, with 13 bases in between. This CDR3 has 13 residues. The CDR3 reads CASSLGRTMRQFF. The CDR3 DNA is TGTGCCAGCAGCTTAGGCAGGACAATGAGGCAGTTCTTC.

This chain joins TRBV6-5 and TRBJ1-2; D not resolved. V was shortened by 5 bases and J by 8 bases, with 15 bases between the two germline ends. This CDR3 comprises 13 residues. Germline V gene sequence: CDR1 MNHEY, CDR2 SVGAGI. For the CDR3, the DNA is TGTGCCAGCAGTCCGGACGGGAGAGGGGGCTACACCTTC. Amino acids: CASSPDGRGGYTF.

V usage is TRBV5-1 and J usage is TRBJ2-7; a possible D gene is TRBD1 (5 bases). The CDR3 consists of 15 residues. Per the germline V gene, CDR1 is SGHRS and CDR2 is YFSETQ. V lost 0 bases to trimming and J lost 4 bases, with 14 bases between them. CDR3 nucleotides: TGCGCCAGCAGCTTGGACCCCAGGGTAACTTACGAGCAGTACTTC. This translates into CASSLDPRVTYEQYF.

This chain joins TRBV29-1 and TRBJ2-7; tentatively, D is TRBD1 (6 bases). In germline, CDR1 is SQVTM, CDR2 ANQGSEA. V was cut by 4 bases and J by 7 bases, with 17 bases left in between. The CDR3 contains 13 residues. The CDR3: CSVGRTASGEQYF. The CDR3 DNA reads TGCAGCGTTGGCAGGACAGCCTCGGGGGAGCAGTACTTC.

This chain joins TRBV18 and TRBJ2-7; D might be TRBD2 (6 bases). CDR1 is KGHSH and CDR2 is LQKENI in the germline V gene. The CDR3 sequence is 13 residues long. V was cut by 3 bases and J by 2 bases, with 8 bases left in between. The CDR3 sequence: CASSPGRTYEQYF. In nucleotides, the CDR3 is TGTGCCAGCTCACCGGGGAGGACCTACGAGCAGTACTTC. Full variable domain (remainder filled in from reference TRBV18 and TRBJ2-7): NAGVMQNPRHLVRRRGQEARLRCSPMKGHSHVYWYRQLPEEGLKFMVYLQKENIIDESGMPKERFSAEFPKEGPSILRIQQVVRGDSAAYFCASSPGRTYEQYFGPGTRLTVT.

This clone has more than one count but fewer than ten. The chain joins TRBV5-4 to TRBJ2-5; TRBD1 matches 8 bases. V lost 3 bases to trimming and J lost 4 bases; unmatched junction nucleotides: 5. The CDR3 extends over 14 amino acids. The germline V gene encodes CDR1 SGHNT and CDR2 YYREEE (reference sequence). CDR3 in amino acids: CASSYQGAVETQYF. The CDR3 DNA sequence: TGTGCCAGCAGCTACCAGGGGGCCGTAGAGACCCAGTACTTC.

V is TRBV6-5 and J is TRBJ2-3; 9 bases match TRBD1. Looked up from germline, CDR1 is MNHEY and CDR2 is SVGAGI. CDR3 length: 13 amino acids. Losses at the gene ends were 6 bases for V and 3 bases for J; bases not matched to a gene: 1. The CDR3 is CASRDRGTDTQYF. The CDR3 nucleotides read TGTGCCAGCAGGGACAGGGGTACAGATACGCAGTATTTT.

CDR3 amino acids: CASSQDGISNQPQHF. The DNA for the CDR3 is TGCGCCAGCAGCCAAGATGGCATTAGCAATCAGCCCCAGCATTTT. The chain carries TRBV4-1 and TRBJ1-5; no definite D call. Trimming removed 0 bases at V and 0 bases at J, with 6 bases between. Germline V gene sequence: CDR1 MGHRA, CDR2 YSYEKL. The CDR3 has 15 residues.

The chain has TRBV28 and TRBJ2-7, with a weak D call TRBD1 (6 bases). V lost 7 bases, J lost 3 bases, and 19 bases lay in between. The germline gives CDR1 MDHEN, CDR2 SYDVKM. The CDR3 runs to 15 residues. The CDR3 is CASTNAGTTFYEQYF. The CDR3 DNA is TGTGCCAGCACCAACGCCGGGACAACCTTCTACGAGCAGTACTTC.

This clone is categorized as medium-sized. This chain joins TRBV6-6 and TRBJ2-7, with 7 bases fitting TRBD1. Germline CDR1 reads MNHNY; CDR2 reads SVGAGI (reference sequence). This CDR3 comprises 14 residues. V was pared by 7 bases and J by 3 bases, with 9 bases of the junction left unmatched. The CDR3 is CASTTGTELYEQYF. As DNA, the CDR3 is TGTGCCAGCACCACGGGGACAGAACTCTACGAGCAGTACTTC.

J is TRBJ2-7 and V is TRBV30, with 14 bases that match TRBD2. The germline V gene has CDR1 GTSNPN and CDR2 SVGIG (reference sequence). The J segment lost 4 bases and the V segment lost 1 base, leaving 18 bases of the junction unmatched. The CDR3 consists of 20 residues. For the CDR3, the DNA is TGTGCCTGGAGTGGCCCAGTTTCCGGGACTAGCGGGAGAAGATTTTACGAGCAGTACTTC. Amino acids: CAWSGPVSGTSGRRFYEQYF.

This clone turned up a few times. The gene calls are TRBV6-5 and TRBJ2-3, with D perhaps TRBD2 (5 bases). Germline-derived CDR1 and CDR2 are MNHEY and SVGAGI. The CDR3 extends over 15 amino acids. V shed 1 base and J shed 5 bases, with 13 bases lying between them. CDR3 DNA sequence: TGTGCCAGCAGTTACTTGGCAGGCCGGGGAGATACGCAGTATTTT. It specifies CASSYLAGRGDTQYF.

This clone came up once. The genes are TRBV11-2 and TRBJ2-6; D remains unclear. Trimming removed 8 bases from V and 1 base from J, with 9 bases in between. The CDR3 is made up of 14 amino acids. Germline values: CDR1 SGHAT, CDR2 FQNNGV. CDR3: CASQFTSGANVLTF. The CDR3 DNA is TGTGCCAGCCAGTTCACATCTGGGGCCAACGTCCTGACTTTC.

In this sample, this clone turned up a few times. The chain combines TRBV7-2 with TRBJ2-7; TRBD2 might be the D (5 bases). The CDR3 runs to 14 residues. Germline V gives CDR1 SGHTA, CDR2 FQGNSA. V gave up 6 bases and J gave up 2 bases, with 14 bases separating them. The CDR3 is CASSLTLAPYEQYF. DNA for the CDR3: TGTGCCAGCAGTTTAACTCTAGCACCCTACGAGCAGTACTTC.

V gene TRBV7-3 combines with J gene TRBJ1-1; TRBD1 is a possible D gene (6 bases). V was trimmed by 10 bases and J by 5 bases, leaving 20 bases between them. Germline lookup yields CDR1 SGHTA and CDR2 FQGTGA. CDR3 length: 14 residues. The CDR3 sequence is CAIQAGAEGTEAFF. The CDR3 nucleotides are TGTGCCATACAAGCAGGGGCCGAGGGGACTGAAGCTTTCTTT. Using reference TRBV7-3 and TRBJ1-1 for the parts outside the CDR3, the full variable domain is GAGVSQTPSNKVTEKGKYVELRCDPISGHTALYWYRQSLGQGPEFLIYFQGTGAADDSGLPNDRFFAVRPEGSVSTLKIQRTERGDSAVYLCAIQAGAEGTEAFFGQGTRLTVV.

The V and J genes are TRBV19 and TRBJ2-7; D is possibly TRBD1 (6 bases). Germline values: CDR1 LNHDA, CDR2 SQIVND (reference sequence). This CDR3 comprises 13 residues. The ends were cut back, 10 bases at V and 2 bases at J, with 15 bases in the middle. In nucleotides, the CDR3 is TGTGCCACCTCGGACAGAAACACCTACGAGCAGTACTTC. This gives the protein CATSDRNTYEQYF.

This clone was observed a handful of times. The V call is TRBV7-3, the J call TRBJ2-7, with 8 bases fitting TRBD2. V shed 3 bases and J 2 bases; nucleotides not matched to a gene: 3. Germline V gives CDR1 SGHTA, CDR2 FQGTGA. This CDR3 region has 14 residues. CDR3 nucleotide sequence: TGTGCCAGCAGCTTTGCGGGGGGCGCCTACGAGCAGTACTTC. Protein product: CASSFAGGAYEQYF. The whole variable domain, remainder taken from reference TRBV7-3 and TRBJ2-7, is GAGVSQTPSNKVTEKGKYVELRCDPISGHTALYWYRQSLGQGPEFLIYFQGTGAADDSGLPNDRFFAVRPEGSVSTLKIQRTERGDSAVYLCASSFAGGAYEQYFGPGTRLTVT.

The V call is TRBV19, the J call TRBJ1-6; D perhaps matches TRBD1 (6 bases). The CDR3 covers 15 residues. The germline V gene has CDR1 LNHDA and CDR2 SQIVND (reference sequence). V gave up 4 bases and J gave up 3 bases, with 10 bases separating them. The CDR3 is CASSTTDSYNSPLHF. The CDR3 coding sequence is TGTGCCAGTAGTACCACGGACAGCTATAATTCACCCCTCCACTTT. Supplemented by reference TRBV19 and TRBJ1-6, the full variable domain reads DGGITQSPKYLFRKEGQNVTLSCEQNLNHDAMYWYRQDPGQGLRLIYYSQIVNDFQKGDIAEGYSVSREKKESFPLTVTSAQKNPTAFYLCASSTTDSYNSPLHFGNGTRLTVT.

A few counts support this clone. This CDR3 reads CASSFTPASGRTDTQYF. CDR3 DNA sequence: TGTGCCAGCAGCTTTACCCCGGCTAGCGGGAGAACAGATACGCAGTATTTT. The chain carries TRBV11-3 and TRBJ2-3, with 10 bases lining up with TRBD2. V shed 3 bases, J shed 3 bases, and the junction held 9 bases outside the gene matches. CDR3 length: 17 amino acids. The germline gives CDR1 SGHNT, CDR2 YENEEA.

This clone has a single count. The chain has TRBV9 and TRBJ1-1; 7 bases align to TRBD1. V gave up 8 bases and J gave up 8 bases; unmatched junction bases: 9. The CDR3 consists of 12 residues. Germline loops: CDR1 SGDLS, CDR2 YYNGEE. The CDR3 loop is CASGTERKEAFF. DNA for the CDR3: TGTGCCAGTGGGACAGAGAGGAAAGAAGCTTTCTTT.